This TCR beta chain was captured by sequencing in a study of beta chain features in type 1 diabetes. Study in general: Analysis included 107,917,701 sorted cells drawn from all samples.

Trimming left V 0 bases short and J 3 bases short, with 10 bases between. CDR1 is SGDLS, CDR2 YYNGEE, per germline. The CDR3 spans 15 residues. Expressed TCRB transcripts were sequenced because the entire RNA isolate underwent reverse transcription. TCRdb's copy holds only in-frame clones and misses some; the assay was immunoSEQ multiplex PCR. In the table there are roughly 300,000 clones, approximately 15% of which are singletons. One heparinised blood draw, averaging about 120 mL, came from each donor. The clonotype originates from a man aged 25-45 years in good health. The V and J genes are TRBV9 and TRBJ2-1; no firm D call. What was sequenced was central memory CD4+ T cells from blood. The CDR3 DNA reads TGTGCCAGCAGCGTAGATCAGAGGCACTACAATGAGCAGTTCTTC. Translating gives CASSVDQRHYNEQFF.